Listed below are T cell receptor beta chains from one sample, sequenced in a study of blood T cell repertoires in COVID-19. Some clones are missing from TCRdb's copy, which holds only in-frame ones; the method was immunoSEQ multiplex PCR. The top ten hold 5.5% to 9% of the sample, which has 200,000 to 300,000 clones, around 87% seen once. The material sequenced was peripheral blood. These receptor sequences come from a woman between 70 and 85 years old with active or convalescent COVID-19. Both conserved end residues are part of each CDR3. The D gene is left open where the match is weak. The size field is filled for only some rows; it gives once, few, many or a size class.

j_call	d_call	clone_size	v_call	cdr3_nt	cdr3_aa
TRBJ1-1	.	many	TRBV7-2	TGTGCCAGCATCCAGGTGACTGAAGCTTTCTTT	CASIQVTEAFF
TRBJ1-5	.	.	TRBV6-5	TGTGCCAGCAGTCCGAACGGGAGCAATCAGCCCCAGCATTTT	CASSPNGSNQPQHF
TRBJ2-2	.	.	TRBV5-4	TGTGCCAGCAGCTTGGAAGCTAACACCGGGGAGCTGTTTTTT	CASSLEANTGELFF
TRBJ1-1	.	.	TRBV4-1	TGCGCCAGCAGCCTTTTAGGGGAAGGAGCGAACACTGAAGCTTTCTTT	CASSLLGEGANTEAFF
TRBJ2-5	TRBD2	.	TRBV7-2	TGTGCCAGCAGCGAAGGTGGGCGGGGGGGCCTTGAGACCCAGTACTTC	CASSEGGRGGLETQYF
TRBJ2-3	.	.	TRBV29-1	TGCAGCACCTCGGGGGGCCCAGGCACAGATACGCAGTATTTT	CSTSGGPGTDTQYF
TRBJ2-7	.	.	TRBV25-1	TGTGCCAGCATGGGGGGACAGCCACCCTACGAGCAGTACTTC	CASMGGQPPYEQYF
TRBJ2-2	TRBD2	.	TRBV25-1	TGTGCCAGCAGCCCATCACGGGGAGGGGCGAACACCGGGGAGCTGTTTTTT	CASSPSRGGANTGELFF
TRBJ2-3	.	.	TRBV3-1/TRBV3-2	TGTGCCAGCAGCCAAGCTTGGGGCGGGGTGAGCACAGATACGCAGTATTTT	CASSQAWGGVSTDTQYF
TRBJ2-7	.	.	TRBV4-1	TGCGCCAGCAGCCTCATACCCCCAGGGCAGACCAGCTCCTACGAGCAGTACTTC	CASSLIPPGQTSSYEQYF
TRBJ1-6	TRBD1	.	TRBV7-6	TGTGCCAGCAGCCATTCCCCGGGACAGGATAATTCACCCCTCCACTTT	CASSHSPGQDNSPLHF
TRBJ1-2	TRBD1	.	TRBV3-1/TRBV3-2	TGTGCCAGCAGCCAATGGGACAGTCGCGGCTACACCTTC	CASSQWDSRGYTF
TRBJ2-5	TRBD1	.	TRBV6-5	TGTGCCAGCAAGCCAGGGGGCGCCGTGGAGACCCAGTACTTC	CASKPGGAVETQYF
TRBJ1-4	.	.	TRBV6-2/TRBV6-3	TGTGCCAGCAGCCTAGGGGAAGAAAAACTGTTTTTT	CASSLGEEKLFF
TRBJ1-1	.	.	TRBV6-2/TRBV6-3	TGTGCCAGCAGTCGGGTTCTAAGCGGGGCTGAAGCTTTCTTT	CASSRVLSGAEAFF
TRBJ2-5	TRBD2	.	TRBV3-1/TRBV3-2	TGCGCCAGCAGCCATTTGGGACTAGCGGGAGAGACCCAGTACTTC	CASSHLGLAGETQYF
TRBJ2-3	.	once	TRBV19	TGTGCCAGTAGTATAGGAGGGGGGGGACAAATATCGCAGTATTTT	CASSIGGGGQISQYF
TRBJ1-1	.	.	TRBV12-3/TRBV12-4	TGTGCCAGCAGTTTATATCCGAACACTGAAGCTTTCTTT	CASSLYPNTEAFF
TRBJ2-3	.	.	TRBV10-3	TGTGCCATTCAGGGGAGGGGAGATACGCAGTATTTT	CAIQGRGDTQYF
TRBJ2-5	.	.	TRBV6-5	TGTGCCAGCAGTAACAGCCAAGAGACCCAGTACTTC	CASSNSQETQYF
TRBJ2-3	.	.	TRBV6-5	TGTGCCAGCAGTTACGATTGGGCTAGCACAGATACGCAGTATTTT	CASSYDWASTDTQYF
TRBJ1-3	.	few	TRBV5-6	TGTGCCAGCAGCTTGCTTATAGGGGAGGGGTCTGGAAACACCATATATTTT	CASSLLIGEGSGNTIYF
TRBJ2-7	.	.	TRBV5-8	TGTGCCAGCACCACAAACCCTATCAGGGTCCGCGAGCAGTACTTC	CASTTNPIRVREQYF
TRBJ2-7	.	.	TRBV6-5	TGTGCCAGCAGTTACGGGTTAGTGAGGAAATCCTACGAGCAGTACTTC	CASSYGLVRKSYEQYF
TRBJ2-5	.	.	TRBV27	TGTGCCAGCAGTTTCTGGACAAGTCGCCAAGAGACCCAGTACTTC	CASSFWTSRQETQYF
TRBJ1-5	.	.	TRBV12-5	TGTGCTTATTGCGGACAGCCTTATCAGCCCCAGCATTTT	CAYCGQPYQPQHF
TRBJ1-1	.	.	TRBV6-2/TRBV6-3	TGTGCCAGCAGTTATCGTTTGGAGATCACTGAAGCTTTCTTT	CASSYRLEITEAFF
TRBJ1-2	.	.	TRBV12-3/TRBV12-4	TGTGCCAGCACCCAAAGGGGGTATGGCTACACCTTC	CASTQRGYGYTF
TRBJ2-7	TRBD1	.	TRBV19	TGTGCCAGTAGCCATCAAAGGGGCAGGGGGAAACACGAGCAGTACTTC	CASSHQRGRGKHEQYF
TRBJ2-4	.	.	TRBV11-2	TGTGCCAGCAGCTTAAATACCCCTACTCAGTACTTC	CASSLNTPTQYF
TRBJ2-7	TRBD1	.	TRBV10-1	TGCGCCAGCAGTGAACAGGGGAGCTCCTACGAGCAGTACTTC	CASSEQGSSYEQYF
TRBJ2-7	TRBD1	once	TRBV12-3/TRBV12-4	TGTGCCAGCAAAATCTTCAGGGGGACCGAGCAGTACTTC	CASKIFRGTEQYF
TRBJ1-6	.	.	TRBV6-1	TGTGCCAGCAGTGAAGCAAGGGCAGGGCGATCACCCCTCCACTTT	CASSEARAGRSPLHF
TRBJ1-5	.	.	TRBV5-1	TGCGCCAGCAGCTTGGTGCACGGTCAGCCCCAGCATTTT	CASSLVHGQPQHF
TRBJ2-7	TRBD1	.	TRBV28	TGTGCCAGCAGTCGGGACAGGGGGCTTCCCGAGCAGTACTTC	CASSRDRGLPEQYF
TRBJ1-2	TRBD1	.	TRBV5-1	TGCGCCAGCAGCTCCCAACAGGGGGCCGATGGCTACACCTTC	CASSSQQGADGYTF
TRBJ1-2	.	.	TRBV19	TGTGCCAGTAGTATGGGACTTGGGGGCTACACCTTC	CASSMGLGGYTF
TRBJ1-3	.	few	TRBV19	TGTGCCAGTAGTCCCTCAGGGGTAAGCTCTGGAAACACCATATATTTT	CASSPSGVSSGNTIYF
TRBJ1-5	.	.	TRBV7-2	TGTGCCAGCAGCCCCTACCCATCAGGAACCGGGGATCAGCCCCAGCATTTT	CASSPYPSGTGDQPQHF
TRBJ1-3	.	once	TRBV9	TGTGCCAGCAGCGTAGGAGAGGGTGGCCCTGGAAACACCATATATTTT	CASSVGEGGPGNTIYF
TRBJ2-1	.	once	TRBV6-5	TGTGCCAGCAGTTACTTAGCTTCTGGTGAGCAGTTCTTC	CASSYLASGEQFF
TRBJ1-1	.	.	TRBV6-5	TGTGCCACCACCCGAAGGACAGCCGAAGCTTTCTTT	CATTRRTAEAFF
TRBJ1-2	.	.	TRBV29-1	TGCAGCGTTTGGGACACGGTTAGCTATGGCTACACCTTC	CSVWDTVSYGYTF
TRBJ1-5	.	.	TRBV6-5	TGTGCCAGCAGTCAGACAGGAAATAGCAATCAGCCCCAGCATTTT	CASSQTGNSNQPQHF
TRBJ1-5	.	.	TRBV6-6	TGTGCCGGGAACAGGGCTAGCAATCAGCCCCAGCATTTT	CAGNRASNQPQHF
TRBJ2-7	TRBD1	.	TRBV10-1	TGCGCCAGCAGTCAAGGGGGCGCACAGACCTACGAGCAGTACTTC	CASSQGGAQTYEQYF
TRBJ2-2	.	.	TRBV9	TGTGCCGGCAGCAGGCGACAGGCGGGCACCGGGGAGCTGTTTTTT	CAGSRRQAGTGELFF
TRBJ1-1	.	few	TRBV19	TGTGCCAGCTCCTCTTATGTTTCGTCTGAAGCTTTCTTT	CASSSYVSSEAFF
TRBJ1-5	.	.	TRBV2	TGTGCCAGCAGTGAATTGGGGCAGTCCAATCAGCCCCAGCATTTT	CASSELGQSNQPQHF
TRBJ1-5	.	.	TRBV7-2	TGTGCCAGCAGCTTATCGCCAGGGGCCCTCAGGGAGCCCCAGCATTTT	CASSLSPGALREPQHF
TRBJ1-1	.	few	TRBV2	TGTGCCAGCAGTGACAGGGACACTGAAGCTTTCTTT	CASSDRDTEAFF
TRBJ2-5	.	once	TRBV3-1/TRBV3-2	TGTGCCAGCAGCCAAGGGGGCTGGGAGACCCAGTACTTC	CASSQGGWETQYF
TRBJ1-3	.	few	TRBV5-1	TGCGCCAGCAGCCTCGAGGTGGGAGGCTCTGGAAACACCATATATTTT	CASSLEVGGSGNTIYF
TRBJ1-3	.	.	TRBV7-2	TGTGCCAGCAGCCTCGGAGGTGGCCTCTCTGGAAACACCATATATTTT	CASSLGGGLSGNTIYF
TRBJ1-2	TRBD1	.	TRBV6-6	TGTGCCAGCAGTTCCTCAGGGGGCCTCAATGATGGCTACACCTTC	CASSSSGGLNDGYTF
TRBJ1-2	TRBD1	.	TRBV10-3	TGTGCCATCAGTAGACAGGGGGACTATGGCTACACCTTC	CAISRQGDYGYTF
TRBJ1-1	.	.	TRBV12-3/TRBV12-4	TGTGCCAGCAGGTACGGGGGGAACACTGAAGCTTTCTTT	CASRYGGNTEAFF
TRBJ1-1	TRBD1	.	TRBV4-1	TGCGCCAGCAGCCAAGGGGAGGGGACAGGCGCGGCTTTCTTT	CASSQGEGTGAAFF
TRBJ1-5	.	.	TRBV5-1	TGCGCCAGCAGCTTTGGAGGGAGCCACCAGCCCCAGCATTTT	CASSFGGSHQPQHF